This entry concerns a single T cell receptor beta chain. These data are taken from a study of blood T cell repertoires in COVID-19. This CDR3 has 14 amino acids. The V and J ends lost 6 bases and 6 bases respectively, with 12 bases between them. The germline V gene encodes CDR1 MNHEY and CDR2 SVGAGI. TCRdb keeps only in-frame clones here, not all; method: immunoSEQ multiplex PCR. The sample has 200,000 to 250,000 clones, roughly 90% seen once. Allocation to cohorts depended on clinical history reported by the participants. The clonotype comes from a woman in her thirties or forties with acute COVID-19. The chain couples TRBV6-5 to TRBJ1-6, with D possibly being TRBD1 (5 bases). Sequenced sample: PBMCs or T cells enriched from blood (not recorded which). CDR3 residues: CASRTRGFNSPLHF. The CDR3 DNA sequence: TGTGCCAGCAGAACCCGGGGGTTTAATTCACCCCTCCACTTT.